This is a list of T cell receptor beta chains from one sample in a study of cytomegalovirus exposure and HLA in healthy donors. Libraries were prepared by immunoSEQ multiplex PCR; TCRdb keeps only in-frame clonotypes and omits some of them. The sample includes roughly 130,000 clones, 60% to 85% seen only once; the top ten take 1.5% to 2%. The sequenced sample was PBMCs. The receptors originated from a man aged 40-49 years in good health and CMV-seronegative. Both conserved end residues are part of each CDR3. D genes are given only for firm matches. Clone size appears in some rows only: once, few, many, or a class for an expanded clone.

cdr3_length	clone_size	v_call	j_call	d_call	cdr3_nt	cdr3_aa
17	NA	TRBV19	TRBJ1-5	NA	TGTGCCAGTACTTCACGAAAGGGGCAGGGGAGCAATCAGCCCCAGCATTTT	CASTSRKGQGSNQPQHF
15	few	TRBV7-2	TRBJ2-7	TRBD1	TGTGCCAGCAGCTTCAGGACAGGGGCCCCCTACGAGCAGTACTTC	CASSFRTGAPYEQYF
15	NA	TRBV19	TRBJ2-3	TRBD1	TGTGCCAGTGGGTCCCCTCAGGGGGCGGAAGATACGCAGTATTTT	CASGSPQGAEDTQYF
16	NA	TRBV28	TRBJ2-7	NA	TGTGCCAGCAGCGGGTTTCACTCGGGGGTCGGGAGCGAGCAGTACTTC	CASSGFHSGVGSEQYF
13	NA	TRBV5-4	TRBJ1-2	NA	TGTGCCAGCAGCTTTCACTTCACCGGGGGCTACACCTTC	CASSFHFTGGYTF
15	NA	TRBV30	TRBJ2-5	NA	TGTGCCTGGAGTCTGGGGCAGGGGTATCAAGAGACCCAGTACTTC	CAWSLGQGYQETQYF
16	few	TRBV6-1	TRBJ2-3	TRBD1	TGTGCCAGCAGTGAGGCCTGGACAGGGGGCACAGATACGCAGTATTTT	CASSEAWTGGTDTQYF
16	once	TRBV4-2	TRBJ1-2	NA	TGTGCCAGCAGCCAAAGACAGACCCTGGACCTCTATGGCTACACCTTC	CASSQRQTLDLYGYTF
12	NA	TRBV6-5	TRBJ2-3	NA	TGTGCCAGCAGGGCAAGCACAGATACGCAGTATTTT	CASRASTDTQYF
16	NA	TRBV28	TRBJ2-1	TRBD2	TGTGCCAGCAGCCCCTTGTGGGCTAGCGGCAGCAATGAGCAGTTCTTC	CASSPLWASGSNEQFF
12	NA	TRBV30	TRBJ1-1	NA	TGTGCCTGGCCCAAGGGGGACACTGAAGCTTTCTTT	CAWPKGDTEAFF
14	NA	TRBV15	TRBJ2-1	TRBD1	TGTGCCACCAGCAAGGGGACAGGGAGGAATGAGCAGTTCTTC	CATSKGTGRNEQFF
14	NA	TRBV7-9	TRBJ1-4	NA	TGTTCCAGCAGATGGACAGCCTTTAATGAAAAACTGTTTTTT	CSSRWTAFNEKLFF
17	NA	TRBV19	TRBJ2-5	TRBD1	TGTGCCAGTAGTTCAGGCGGGACAGGGGGTAGGGGGAAGACCCAGTACTTC	CASSSGGTGGRGKTQYF
13	NA	TRBV30	TRBJ2-7	TRBD2	TGTGCCTGGAGTGTACTTGCGGGGGGAGAGCAGTACTTC	CAWSVLAGGEQYF
15	once	TRBV4-3	TRBJ1-5	TRBD1	TGCGCCAGCAGCCAAGCGACAGGGCCCAATCAGCCCCAGCATTTT	CASSQATGPNQPQHF
13	NA	TRBV27	TRBJ2-2	NA	TGTGCCAGCAGTCCGCTAGCCACCGGGAAGCTGTTTTTT	CASSPLATGKLFF
11	NA	TRBV20-1	TRBJ2-7	NA	TGCAGTGCTATGACAGTCTACGAGCAGTACTTC	CSAMTVYEQYF
16	NA	TRBV29-1	TRBJ2-1	TRBD1	TGCAGCGTTGCAGGGGGCCAGTTCCCCCCCTACAATGAGCAGTTCTTC	CSVAGGQFPPYNEQFF
16	few	TRBV7-9	TRBJ1-1	TRBD1	TGTGCCAGCAGCCGTAACCCCGACAGGGCCGGCACTGAAGCTTTCTTT	CASSRNPDRAGTEAFF
15	NA	TRBV28	TRBJ2-7	TRBD2	TGTGCCAGCAGCCCCGGGACTAGCTTGTCCTACGAGCAGTACTTC	CASSPGTSLSYEQYF
17	NA	TRBV5-1	TRBJ2-5	TRBD2	TGCGCCAGCCAACGGACTAGCGGGGGACGGTTAAAAGAGACCCAGTACTTC	CASQRTSGGRLKETQYF